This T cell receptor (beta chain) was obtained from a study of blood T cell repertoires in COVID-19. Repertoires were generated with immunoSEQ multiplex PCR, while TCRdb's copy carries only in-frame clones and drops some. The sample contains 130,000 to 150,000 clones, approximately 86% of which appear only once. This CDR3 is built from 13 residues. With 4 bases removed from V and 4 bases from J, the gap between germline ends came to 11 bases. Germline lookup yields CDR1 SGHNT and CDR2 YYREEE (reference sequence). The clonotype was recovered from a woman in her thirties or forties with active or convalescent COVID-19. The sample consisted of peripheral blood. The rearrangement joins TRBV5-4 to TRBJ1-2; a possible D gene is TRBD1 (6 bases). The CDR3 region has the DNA TGTGCCAGCAGCACACAGGGTTCCTATGGCTACACCTTC. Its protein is CASSTQGSYGYTF. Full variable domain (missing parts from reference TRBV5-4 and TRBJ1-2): ETGVTQSPTHLIKTRGQQVTLRCSSQSGHNTVSWYQQALGQGPQFIFQYYREEENGRGNFPPRFSGLQFPNYSSELNVNALELDDSALYLCASSTQGSYGYTFGSGTRLTVV.